The 24 T cell receptor beta chains reported below all come from one sample, sequenced in a study of molecular identifiers for immune sequencing clone quantification. TCRdb ran MiXCR on the PCR reads and lists one entry per CDR3 protein. This sample has about half a million distinct CDR3 sequences, with 20% to 25% found just once. Source material: naive CD8+ T cells from blood, with Jurkat cell RNA spiked in. Stated subset: FACS-sorted CD8+CD4-CCR7+CD45RA+ naive T cells. The receptors shown here come from a human donor in good health. Some libraries in this study had Jurkat cell RNA spiked in.

This clonotype was picked up many times. The CDR3 protein is CASSPGQAWGTQYF. CDR3 bases: TGTGCCAGCAGTCCCGGACAGGCCTGGGGGACCCAGTACTTC. This chain links TRBV12-3 or TRBV12-4 with TRBJ2-5, with 7 positions matching TRBD1. The length of the CDR3 is 14 residues. Trimming cost V 5 bases and J 7 bases; bases outside gene matches: 10.

This clonotype has only a few counts. DNA for the CDR3: TGTGCCAGCAGCGAAACAGGGGGCCATGAAAAACTGTTTTTT. It translates to CASSETGGHEKLFF. The genes are TRBV9 and TRBJ1-4; TRBD1 agrees at 9 bases. Germline V lookup: CDR1 SGDLS, CDR2 YYNGEE. Trimming at V came to 3 bases and at J to 6 bases, leaving 3 bases not matched to a gene. This CDR3 contains 14 residues.

This clonotype was seen many times. The chain uses TRBV7-9 and TRBJ1-2; D might be TRBD1 (6 bases). Trimming shortened V by 4 bases and J by 0 bases, and 12 bases separated the two germline ends. Germline V lookup: CDR1 SEHNR, CDR2 FQNEAQ (reference sequence). There are 15 residues in the CDR3. The CDR3 DNA follows: TGTGCCAGCAGCTCACCGGACAGAGCTAACTATGGCTACACCTTC. Its translation: CASSSPDRANYGYTF. The variable domain in full, with the rest retrieved from reference TRBV7-9 and TRBJ1-2, is DTGVSQNPRHKITKRGQNVTFRCDPISEHNRLYWYRQTLGQGPEFLTYFQNEAQLEKSRLLSDRFSAERPKGSFSTLEIQRTEQGDSAMYLCASSSPDRANYGYTFGSGTRLTVV.

This rearrangement joins TRBV7-2 to TRBJ2-1; 9 bases agree with TRBD2. The J segment lost 7 bases and the V segment lost 3 bases, leaving 22 bases of the junction unmatched. Germline CDR1 is SGHTA and CDR2 is FQGNSA. The CDR3 is made up of 20 amino acids. The DNA for the CDR3 is TGTGCCAGCAGCTTCTCGGTGGTTTCAGGGGGAATTCTAGCGGGAAATGAGCAGTTCTTC. This encodes CASSFSVVSGGILAGNEQFF.

CDR3 DNA sequence: TGTGCCAGCAGCGTGGAGCGGGGGCCGCCAGGCGGGGAGCTGTTTTTT. Residues: CASSVERGPPGGELFF. The rearrangement joins TRBV9 to TRBJ2-2; 8 bases are a match to TRBD2. Germline CDR1 SGDLS, CDR2 YYNGEE. V was pared by 2 bases and J by 7 bases, with 10 bases of the junction left unmatched. The CDR3 loop spans 16 amino acids.

V gene TRBV16 combines with J gene TRBJ1-5; possible D gene TRBD1, 5 bases. There are 15 residues in the CDR3. Germline V lookup: CDR1 KGHSY, CDR2 FQNENV. V lost 0 bases, J lost 3 bases, and 9 bases lay in between. The CDR3 reads CASSQSRQLNQPQHF. The CDR3 region has the DNA TGTGCCAGCAGCCAATCCAGACAGCTCAATCAGCCCCAGCATTTT. Full variable domain (outside the CDR3, taken from reference TRBV16 and TRBJ1-5): GEEVAQTPKHLVRGEGQKAKLYCAPIKGHSYVFWYQQVLKNEFKFLISFQNENVFDETGMPKERFSAKCLPNSPCSLEIQATKLEDSAVYFCASSQSRQLNQPQHFGDGTRLSIL.

Comments on this clonotype: Without the conserved terminal phenylalanine or tryptophan, this CDR3 likely stems from a read error. J is TRBJ2-7 and V is TRBV12-3 or TRBV12-4; D is uncertain. The CDR3 extends over 14 amino acids. V lost 1 base and J 1 base, leaving 8 bases between the germline ends. CDR3 DNA sequence: TGTGCCAGCAGTTTAGGGGTCGGATCCTACGAGCAGTACCTC. This encodes CASSLGVGSYEQYL.

The V call is TRBV4-1, the J call TRBJ2-7; perhaps TRBD1 as D (5 bases). Germline values: CDR1 MGHRA, CDR2 YSYEKL. V was cut by 1 base and J by 4 bases, with 11 bases left in between. The CDR3 has 14 amino acids. The CDR3 bases are TGCGCCAGCAGCCAAGCCACAGGAATATACGAGCAGTACTTC. Amino acid sequence: CASSQATGIYEQYF.

The chain is built from TRBV27 and TRBJ2-1, with D possibly matching TRBD1 (6 bases). The CDR3 sequence is 15 residues long. CDR1 and CDR2 from the germline V gene are MNHEY and SMNVEV (reference sequence). V was clipped by 8 bases and J by 2 bases, with 16 bases between them. The DNA of the CDR3 is TGTGCCAGCCGAACCGGGACAAGAGCCTACAATGAGCAGTTCTTC. It yields the protein CASRTGTRAYNEQFF.

This rearrangement joins TRBV12-3 or TRBV12-4 to TRBJ2-1; 7 positions match TRBD1. J was trimmed by 6 bases and V by 6 bases; bases with no gene match: 11. CDR3 length equals 15 residues. CDR3 nucleotide sequence: TGTGCCAGCAGGACAAACAGGGGATTAGTCAATGAGCAGTTCTTC. Translated, it gives CASRTNRGLVNEQFF.

This clonotype showed up just a few times. The chain uses TRBV27 and TRBJ2-4; TRBD1 is a possible D gene (6 bases). Germline CDR1 MNHEY, CDR2 SMNVEV (reference sequence). CDR3 length equals 14 residues. The V end was cut by 6 bases, the J end by 8 bases, with 17 bases between. Here the CDR3 DNA reads TGTGCCAGCAGAAGCTCTGGGGGCGGGCACATTCAGTACTTC. Translation: CASRSSGGGHIQYF.

On this clonotype: The junction and the germline gene differ at one end; a read error may be behind it. The chain employs TRBV29-1 and TRBJ1-1, with D unresolved. Germline values: CDR1 SQVTM, CDR2 ANQGSEA. There are 13 residues in the CDR3. The CDR3, as DNA: TGCAGCTCGCCAGAGCTAGTGAACATTGAAGCTTTCTTT. Translation: CSSPELVNIEAFF. The full variable domain, with the rest looked up from reference TRBV29-1 and TRBJ1-1, is SAVISQKPSRDICQRGTSLTIQCQVDSQVTMMFWYRQQPGQSLTLIATANQGSEATYESGFVIDKFPISRPNLTFSTLTVSNMSPEDSSIYLCSSPELVNIEAFFGQGTRLTVV.

In this sample, this clonotype turned up many times. The chain recombines TRBV5-6 with TRBJ1-2, with D maybe TRBD1 (5 bases). Trimming removed 0 bases at V and 1 base at J, with 13 bases between. The CDR3 length is 16 residues. Per germline, CDR1 SGHDT and CDR2 YYEEEE. The DNA for the CDR3 is TGTGCCAGCAGCTTGGAGGGACGGACCGTTAACTATGGCTACACCTTC. It specifies CASSLEGRTVNYGYTF.

Only a few counts were recorded for this clonotype. J is TRBJ2-7 and V is TRBV6-2 or TRBV6-3; 7 positions agree with TRBD1. Trimming cost V 4 bases and J 3 bases; bases outside gene matches: 9. The germline CDR1 and CDR2 sequences are MNHEY and SVGEGT. This CDR3 spans 15 amino acids. The CDR3 loop is CASSSLRQGVYEQYF. The DNA for the CDR3 is TGTGCCAGCAGTTCGCTTAGACAGGGTGTCTACGAGCAGTACTTC.

At least ten counts were recorded for this clonotype. A much larger clone is a single base away; this may be a read error. The J gene is TRBJ2-2, the V gene TRBV14, with D unclear. The CDR3 totals 11 residues. Germline V gene data show CDR1 as SGHDN and CDR2 as FVKESK. V was clipped by 1 base and J by 7 bases, with 1 base between them. The CDR3 is CASSQGGELFF. The CDR3 DNA sequence: TGTGCCAGCAGCCAAGGCGGGGAGCTGTTTTTT.

The chain recombines TRBV19 with TRBJ1-5; 7 bases agree with TRBD1. V lost 8 bases and J lost 2; bases outside the gene matches: 9. The CDR3 length is 15 residues. Germline CDR1 LNHDA, CDR2 SQIVND (reference sequence). CDR3 sequence: CASADRLFGNQPQHF. The DNA of the CDR3 is TGTGCCAGTGCGGACAGGTTGTTTGGCAATCAGCCCCAGCATTTT.

The chain joins TRBV27 to TRBJ2-1; 8 bases are a match to TRBD2. This CDR3 comprises 16 residues. The germline CDR1 and CDR2 sequences are MNHEY and SMNVEV (reference sequence). Trimming at V came to 0 bases and at J to 4 bases, leaving 5 bases not matched to a gene. The CDR3 sequence is CASSLSPTSVYNEQFF. In nucleotides, the CDR3 is TGTGCCAGCAGTTTATCGCCGACTAGCGTATACAATGAGCAGTTCTTC.

This sequence joins TRBV2 and TRBJ2-1, with D hard to call. CDR3 length: 12 residues. The germline CDR1 and CDR2 sequences are SNHLY and FYNNEI. The V gene lost 7 bases and the J gene lost 7 bases, with 11 bases spanning the gap. The chain's CDR3 is CASTLRGNEQFF. CDR3 sequence (DNA): TGTGCCAGCACCCTGCGAGGAAATGAGCAGTTCTTC.

This clonotype has just one count. This clone may be a read error of a much larger clone one base away. The V call is TRBV20-1, the J call TRBJ2-7; 7 bases line up with TRBD2. Germline CDR1 DFQATT, CDR2 SNEGSKA (reference sequence). The CDR3 sequence is 14 residues long. CDR3 sequence reads: CSARDMGGNSERYF. Written as DNA, the CDR3 is TGCAGTGCTAGAGATATGGGGGGGAATAGCGAGCGGTACTTC.

Comment on this clonotype: Because it lacks the conserved phenylalanine or tryptophan at the end, this CDR3 is likely a read error. J is TRBJ2-5 and V is TRBV6-5; the match to TRBD1 covers 10 bases. V was clipped by 0 bases and J by 4 bases; unmatched bases: 5. Germline V gene data show CDR1 as MNHEY and CDR2 as SVGAGI. The CDR3 runs to 16 residues. The CDR3 protein is CASSYSTTGGLETQYS. The CDR3 DNA is TGTGCCAGCAGTTACTCCACGACAGGGGGCTTAGAGACCCAGTACTCC.

This clonotype has just a few counts. V usage is TRBV2 and J usage is TRBJ2-5; TRBD2 aligns across 9 bases. J was trimmed by 1 base and V by 6 bases; bases with no gene match: 9. Per the germline V gene, CDR1 is SNHLY and CDR2 is FYNNEI. This CDR3 is 16 amino acids long. The CDR3 is CASRALAGDPQETQYF. DNA for the CDR3: TGTGCCAGCAGAGCCTTAGCGGGGGACCCCCAAGAGACCCAGTACTTC.

To note about this clonotype: One base away lies a much larger clone, so this may be a sequencing read error. The J gene is TRBJ2-7, the V gene TRBV7-9, with D unclear. There are 14 residues in the CDR3. The germline CDR1 and CDR2 sequences are SEHNR and FQNEAQ (reference sequence). The CDR3: CASSPDQSSYGQYF. In nucleotides, the CDR3 is TGTGCCAGCAGCCCTGACCAGAGCTCCTACGGGCAGTACTTC.

As concerns this clonotype: Germline is not matched at one junction end, which may reflect a read error. This sequence joins TRBV12-3 or TRBV12-4 and TRBJ2-7; 8 bases are a match to TRBD2. The CDR3 loop spans 15 amino acids. This CDR3 is CACSDPGGAIYEQYF. CDR3 sequence (DNA): TGTGCCTGCAGTGACCCGGGGGGGGCGATCTACGAGCAGTACTTC.

The genes are TRBV12-3 or TRBV12-4 and TRBJ2-4, with 11 bases aligning to TRBD2. The V segment lost 7 bases and the J segment 7 bases; nucleotides outside the gene matches: 6. There are 14 residues in the CDR3. CDR3 sequence: CASTIGTSGNIQYF. CDR3 bases: TGTGCCAGCACGATTGGGACTAGCGGTAACATTCAGTACTTC.